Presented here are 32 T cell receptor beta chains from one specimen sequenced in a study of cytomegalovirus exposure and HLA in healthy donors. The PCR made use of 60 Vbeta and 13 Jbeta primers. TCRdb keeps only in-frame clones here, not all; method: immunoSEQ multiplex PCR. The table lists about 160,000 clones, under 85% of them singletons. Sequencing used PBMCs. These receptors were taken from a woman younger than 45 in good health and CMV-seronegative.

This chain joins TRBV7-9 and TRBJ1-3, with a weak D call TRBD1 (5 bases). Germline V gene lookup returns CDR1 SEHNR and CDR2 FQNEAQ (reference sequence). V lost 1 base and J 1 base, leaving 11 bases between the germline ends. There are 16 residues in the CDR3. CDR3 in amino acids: CASSLEGTGSGNTIYF. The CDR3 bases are TGTGCCAGCAGCTTAGAGGGTACAGGTTCTGGAAACACCATATATTTT.

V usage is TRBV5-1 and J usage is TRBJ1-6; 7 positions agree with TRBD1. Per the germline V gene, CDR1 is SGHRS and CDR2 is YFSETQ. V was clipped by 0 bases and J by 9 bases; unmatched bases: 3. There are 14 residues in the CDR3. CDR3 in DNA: TGCGCCAGCAGCTTGGCAGGGGGTGGTTCACCCCTCCACTTT. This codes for CASSLAGGGSPLHF.

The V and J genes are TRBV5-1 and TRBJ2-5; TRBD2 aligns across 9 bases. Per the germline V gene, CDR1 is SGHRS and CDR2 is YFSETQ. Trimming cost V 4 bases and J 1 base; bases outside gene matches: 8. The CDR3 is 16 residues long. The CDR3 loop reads CASSPDPSGVQETQYF. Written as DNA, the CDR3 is TGCGCCAGCAGCCCGGACCCTAGCGGGGTCCAAGAGACCCAGTACTTC.

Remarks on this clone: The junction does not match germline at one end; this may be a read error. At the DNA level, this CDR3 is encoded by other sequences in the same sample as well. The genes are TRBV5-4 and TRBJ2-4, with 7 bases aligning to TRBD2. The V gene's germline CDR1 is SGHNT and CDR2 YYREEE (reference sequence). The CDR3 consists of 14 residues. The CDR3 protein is CASSLSRGRDIQYF. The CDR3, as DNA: TGTGCCAGCAGCTTGTCGCGGGGGAGAGACATCCAGTACTTC. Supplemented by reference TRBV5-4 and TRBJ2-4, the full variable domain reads ETGVTQSPTHLIKTRGQQVTLRCSSQSGHNTVSWYQQALGQGPQFIFQYYREEENGRGNFPPRFSGLQFPNYSSELNVNALELDDSALYLCASSLSRGRDIQYFGAGTRLSVL.

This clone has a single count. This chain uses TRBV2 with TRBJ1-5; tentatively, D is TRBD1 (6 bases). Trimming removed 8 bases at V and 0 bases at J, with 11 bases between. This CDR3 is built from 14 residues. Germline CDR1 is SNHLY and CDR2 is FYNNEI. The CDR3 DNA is TGTGCCAGCCAGGGGACCACTAGCAATCAGCCCCAGCATTTT. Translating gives CASQGTTSNQPQHF.

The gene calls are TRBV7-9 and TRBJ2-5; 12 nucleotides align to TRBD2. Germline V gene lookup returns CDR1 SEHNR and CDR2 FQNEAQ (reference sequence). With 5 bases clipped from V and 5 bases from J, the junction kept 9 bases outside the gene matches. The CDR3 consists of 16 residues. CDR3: CASSPRLAGGLETQYF. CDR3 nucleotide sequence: TGTGCCAGCAGCCCCCGGCTAGCGGGGGGGCTGGAGACCCAGTACTTC.

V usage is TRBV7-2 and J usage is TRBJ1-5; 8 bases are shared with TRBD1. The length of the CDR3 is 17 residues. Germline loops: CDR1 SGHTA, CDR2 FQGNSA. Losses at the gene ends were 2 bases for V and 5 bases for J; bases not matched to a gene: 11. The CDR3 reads CASSLLFRGPSYQPQHF. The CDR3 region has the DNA TGTGCCAGCAGCTTATTGTTCAGGGGGCCATCATATCAGCCCCAGCATTTT. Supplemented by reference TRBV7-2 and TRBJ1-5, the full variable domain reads GAGVSQSPSNKVTEKGKDVELRCDPISGHTALYWYRQSLGQGLEFLIYFQGNSAPDKSGLPSDRFSAERTGGSVSTLTIQRTQQEDSAVYLCASSLLFRGPSYQPQHFGDGTRLSIL.

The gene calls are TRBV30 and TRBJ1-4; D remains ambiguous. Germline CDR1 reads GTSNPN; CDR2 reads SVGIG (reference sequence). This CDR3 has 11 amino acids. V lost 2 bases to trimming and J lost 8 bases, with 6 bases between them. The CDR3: CAWSTREKLFF. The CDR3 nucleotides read TGTGCCTGGAGTACCAGGGAAAAACTGTTTTTT.

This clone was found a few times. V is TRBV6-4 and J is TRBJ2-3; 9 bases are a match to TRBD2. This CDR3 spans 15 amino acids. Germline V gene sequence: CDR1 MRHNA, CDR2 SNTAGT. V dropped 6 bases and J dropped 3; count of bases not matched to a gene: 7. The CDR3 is CASSSLAGSTDTQYF. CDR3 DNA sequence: TGTGCCAGCAGCTCCCTAGCGGGGTCTACAGATACGCAGTATTTT.

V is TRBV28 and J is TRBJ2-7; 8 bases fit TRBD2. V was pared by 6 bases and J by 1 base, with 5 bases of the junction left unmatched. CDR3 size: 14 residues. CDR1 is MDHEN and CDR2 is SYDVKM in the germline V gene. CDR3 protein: CASRKTGGSYEQYF. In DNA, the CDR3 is TGTGCCAGCAGAAAGACGGGGGGGTCCTACGAGCAGTACTTC.

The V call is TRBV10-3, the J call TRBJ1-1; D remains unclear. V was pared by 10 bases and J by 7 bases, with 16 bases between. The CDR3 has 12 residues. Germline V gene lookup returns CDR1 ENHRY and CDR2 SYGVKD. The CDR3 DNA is TGTGCCACTGCGGATGGTCGGCTTGAAGCTTTCTTT. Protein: CATADGRLEAFF.

This CDR3 is CASSLAGRTEAYEQYF. CDR3 nucleotide sequence: TGTGCCAGCAGCTTAGCCGGTCGGACTGAAGCCTACGAGCAGTACTTC. This chain joins TRBV11-2 and TRBJ2-7; TRBD2 is a possible D gene (5 bases). This CDR3 has 16 residues. The V end lost 1 base, the J end lost 2 bases, and 15 bases lay between the germline ends. Per the germline V gene, CDR1 is SGHAT and CDR2 is FQNNGV.

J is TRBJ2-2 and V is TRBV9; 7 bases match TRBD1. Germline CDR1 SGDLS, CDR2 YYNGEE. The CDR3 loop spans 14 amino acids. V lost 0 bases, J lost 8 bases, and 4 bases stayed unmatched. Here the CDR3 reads CASSVETGQGELFF. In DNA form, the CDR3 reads TGTGCCAGCAGCGTAGAGACAGGGCAAGGGGAGCTGTTTTTT.

The CDR3 loop reads CASSLLPLAEQFF. The CDR3 bases are TGTGCCAGCAGTTTACTCCCGCTGGCTGAGCAGTTCTTC. The chain carries TRBV27 and TRBJ2-1; D call uncertain. The germline V gene has CDR1 MNHEY and CDR2 SMNVEV (reference sequence). The CDR3 sequence is 13 residues long. The germline V and J ends were trimmed by 2 bases and 9 bases, with 11 bases remaining between them.

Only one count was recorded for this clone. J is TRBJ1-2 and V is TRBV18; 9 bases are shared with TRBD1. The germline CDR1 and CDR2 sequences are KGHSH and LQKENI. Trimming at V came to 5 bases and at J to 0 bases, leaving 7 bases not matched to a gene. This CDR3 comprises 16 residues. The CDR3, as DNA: TGTGCCAGCTCAAATCCCGGGACAGGGACTAACTATGGCTACACCTTC. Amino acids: CASSNPGTGTNYGYTF. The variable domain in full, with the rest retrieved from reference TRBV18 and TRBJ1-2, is NAGVMQNPRHLVRRRGQEARLRCSPMKGHSHVYWYRQLPEEGLKFMVYLQKENIIDESGMPKERFSAEFPKEGPSILRIQQVVRGDSAAYFCASSNPGTGTNYGYTFGSGTRLTVV.

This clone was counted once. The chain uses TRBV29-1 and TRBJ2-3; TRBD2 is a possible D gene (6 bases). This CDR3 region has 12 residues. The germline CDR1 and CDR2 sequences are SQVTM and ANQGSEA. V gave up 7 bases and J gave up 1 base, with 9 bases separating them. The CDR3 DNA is TGCAGCGCCTGCGGGGGCACAGATACGCAGTATTTT. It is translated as CSACGGTDTQYF.

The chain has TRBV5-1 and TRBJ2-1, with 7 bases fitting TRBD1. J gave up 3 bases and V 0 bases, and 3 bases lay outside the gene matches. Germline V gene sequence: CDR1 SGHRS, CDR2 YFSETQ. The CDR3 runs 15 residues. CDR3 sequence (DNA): TGCGCCAGCAGCTTGGTTCAGGGGGACTACAATGAGCAGTTCTTC. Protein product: CASSLVQGDYNEQFF.

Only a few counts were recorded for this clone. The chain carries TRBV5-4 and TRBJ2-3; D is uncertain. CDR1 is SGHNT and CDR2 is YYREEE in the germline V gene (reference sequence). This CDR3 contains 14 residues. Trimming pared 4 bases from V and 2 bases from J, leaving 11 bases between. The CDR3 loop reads CASSHFSPTDTQYF. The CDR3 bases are TGTGCCAGCAGCCACTTCTCCCCCACAGATACGCAGTATTTT. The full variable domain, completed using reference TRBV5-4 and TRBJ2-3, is ETGVTQSPTHLIKTRGQQVTLRCSSQSGHNTVSWYQQALGQGPQFIFQYYREEENGRGNFPPRFSGLQFPNYSSELNVNALELDDSALYLCASSHFSPTDTQYFGPGTRLTVL.

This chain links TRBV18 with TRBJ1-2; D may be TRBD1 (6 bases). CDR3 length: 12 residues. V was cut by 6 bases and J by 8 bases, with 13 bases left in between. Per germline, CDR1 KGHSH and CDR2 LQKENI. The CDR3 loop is CASSQTGKGYTF. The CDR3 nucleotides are TGTGCCAGCTCTCAAACAGGGAAAGGCTACACCTTC.

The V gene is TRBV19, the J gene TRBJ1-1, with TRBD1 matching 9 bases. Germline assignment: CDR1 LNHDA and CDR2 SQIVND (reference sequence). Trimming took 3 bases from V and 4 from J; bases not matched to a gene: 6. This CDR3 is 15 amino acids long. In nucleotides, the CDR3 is TGTGCCAGTAGTATCCCCCGACAGGGGGGCACTGAAGCTTTCTTT. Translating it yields CASSIPRQGGTEAFF.

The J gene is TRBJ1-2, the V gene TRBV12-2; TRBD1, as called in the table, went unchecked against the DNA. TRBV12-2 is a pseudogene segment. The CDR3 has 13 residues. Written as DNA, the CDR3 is TGTGCAAGTCGCTTATCCCAGGGCAATGGCTACACCTTC. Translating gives CASRLSQGNGYTF.

Here the CDR3 DNA reads TGTGCCAGCAGCCCTAGCTCGTTCTCCTACGAGCAGTACTTC. It encodes CASSPSSFSYEQYF. The chain employs TRBV7-8 and TRBJ2-7; D is possibly TRBD2 (5 bases). In germline, CDR1 is SGHVS, CDR2 FQNEAQ. V was shortened by 5 bases and J by 0 bases, with 11 bases between the two germline ends. The CDR3 runs to 14 residues. The whole variable domain, remainder taken from reference TRBV7-8 and TRBJ2-7, is GAGVSQSPRYKVAKRGQDVALRCDPISGHVSLFWYQQALGQGPEFLTYFQNEAQLDKSGLPSDRFFAERPEGSVSTLKIQRTQQEDSAVYLCASSPSSFSYEQYFGPGTRLTVT.

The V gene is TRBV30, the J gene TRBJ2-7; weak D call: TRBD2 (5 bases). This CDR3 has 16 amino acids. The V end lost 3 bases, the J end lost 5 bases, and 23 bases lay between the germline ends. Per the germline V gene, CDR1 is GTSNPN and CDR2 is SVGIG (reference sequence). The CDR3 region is CAWRSPRAPSYDEQYF. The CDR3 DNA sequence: TGTGCCTGGAGAAGCCCGAGGGCTCCCTCCTACGACGAGCAGTACTTC.

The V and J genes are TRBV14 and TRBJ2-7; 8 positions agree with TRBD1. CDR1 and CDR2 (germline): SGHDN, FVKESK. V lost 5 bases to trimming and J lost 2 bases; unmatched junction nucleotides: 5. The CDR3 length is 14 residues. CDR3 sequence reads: CASSVGTGAYEQYF. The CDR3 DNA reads TGTGCCAGCAGCGTCGGGACAGGCGCCTACGAGCAGTACTTC.

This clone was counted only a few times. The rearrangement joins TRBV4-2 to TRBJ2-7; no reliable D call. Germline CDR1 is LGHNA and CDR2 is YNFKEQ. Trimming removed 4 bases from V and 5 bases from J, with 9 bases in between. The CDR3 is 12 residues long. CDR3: CASSPPADEQYF. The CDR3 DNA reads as TGTGCCAGCAGCCCCCCGGCGGACGAGCAGTACTTC.

The CDR3 bases are TGCGCCAGCAGCCTAACAGTGGGCAATCAGCCCCAGCATTTT. Its translation: CASSLTVGNQPQHF. The chain uses TRBV5-1 and TRBJ1-5; D unclear. Between the trimmed V and J ends, which lost 4 bases and 2 bases, there was a span of 10 bases. The CDR3 sequence is 14 residues long. Per germline, CDR1 SGHRS and CDR2 YFSETQ.

The CDR3 sequence: CASSLSQLAYTGELFF. CDR3 coding DNA: TGTGCCAGCAGTTTATCGCAACTAGCCTACACCGGGGAGCTGTTTTTT. This chain joins TRBV27 and TRBJ2-2, with TRBD2 as a possible D gene (6 bases). CDR3 length: 16 residues. V was clipped by 0 bases and J by 3 bases, with 11 bases between them. CDR1 is MNHEY and CDR2 is SMNVEV in the germline V gene (reference sequence).

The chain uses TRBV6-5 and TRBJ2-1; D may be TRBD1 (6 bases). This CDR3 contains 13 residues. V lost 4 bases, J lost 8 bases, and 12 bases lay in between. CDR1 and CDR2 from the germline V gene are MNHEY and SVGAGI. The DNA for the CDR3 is TGTGCCAGCAGTTTTACAGGGTGGCATGAGCAGTTCTTC. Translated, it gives CASSFTGWHEQFF.

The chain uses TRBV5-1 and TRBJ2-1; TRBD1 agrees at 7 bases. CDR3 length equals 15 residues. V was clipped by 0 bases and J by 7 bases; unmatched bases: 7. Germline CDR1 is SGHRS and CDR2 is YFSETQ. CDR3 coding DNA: TGCGCCAGCAGCTTGGATCCGGGACAGAAGAATGAGCAGTTCTTC. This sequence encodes CASSLDPGQKNEQFF.

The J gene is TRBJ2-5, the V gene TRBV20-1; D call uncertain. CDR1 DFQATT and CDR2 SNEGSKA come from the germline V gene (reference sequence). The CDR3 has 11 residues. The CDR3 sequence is CSIWHRETQYF. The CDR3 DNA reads TGCAGCATCTGGCACAGAGAGACCCAGTACTTC.

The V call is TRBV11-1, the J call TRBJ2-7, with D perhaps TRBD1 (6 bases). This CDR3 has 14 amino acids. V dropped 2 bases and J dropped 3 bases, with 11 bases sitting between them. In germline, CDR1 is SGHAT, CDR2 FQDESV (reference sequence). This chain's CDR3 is CASSLITGIYEQYF. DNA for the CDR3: TGTGCCAGCAGCTTAATTACAGGGATCTACGAGCAGTACTTC.

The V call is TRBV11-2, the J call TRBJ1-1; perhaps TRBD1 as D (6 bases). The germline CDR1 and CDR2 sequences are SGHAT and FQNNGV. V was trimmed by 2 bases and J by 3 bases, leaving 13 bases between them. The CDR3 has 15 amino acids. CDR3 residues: CASSLSGGLDTEAFF. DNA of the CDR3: TGTGCCAGCAGCTTAAGTGGGGGCTTGGACACTGAAGCTTTCTTT.